Listed below are T cell receptor beta chains from one sample, sequenced in a study of blood T cell repertoires in COVID-19. Only in-frame clones appear in the TCRdb table, and some are missing; sequencing was by immunoSEQ multiplex PCR. The sample consists of about 150,000 clones, roughly nine tenths of them appearing once. Sequenced material: peripheral blood. All receptors derive from a woman in her 70s with acute or convalescent COVID-19. Each CDR3 is given with its conserved first and last residue. A D gene is named only where the DNA matches it firmly. Size is stated for part of the rows, as once, few or many counts, or as a class when the clone is expanded.

j_call d_call v_call clone_size cdr3_aa
TRBJ1-1 . TRBV28 . CASSLRTEAFF
TRBJ1-3 TRBD1 TRBV19 . CASTPTGTALTFSGNTIYF
TRBJ1-5 TRBD1 TRBV28 . CASSTGQGGYQPQHF
TRBJ2-3 TRBD2 TRBV4-2 . CASSQEPGASGGDSTDTQYF
TRBJ2-1 . TRBV11-3 . CASSYKGGGNEQFF
TRBJ1-2 TRBD1 TRBV19 . CASSQTGTAYGYTF
TRBJ1-6 . TRBV5-1 . CASSSFDLTGPLHF
TRBJ1-2 . TRBV12-3/TRBV12-4 . CASSRQALGYTF
TRBJ2-1 TRBD2 TRBV7-9 . CASTSGGPGGSSYNEQFF
TRBJ1-5 . TRBV15 . CATSVRGWGNQPQHF
TRBJ1-2 . TRBV19 . CASSIAGIGGYTF
TRBJ1-6 . TRBV7-2 . CASSLAGGSRPLHF
TRBJ2-1 . TRBV4-3 . CASSQDFNGNEQFF
TRBJ1-2 . TRBV6-6 . CASRLSGGGYTF
TRBJ1-3 TRBD1 TRBV7-8 . CASSLVSGQQNTIYF
TRBJ2-7 TRBD2 TRBV4-2 . CASSQAPSGGAVSYEQYF
TRBJ2-5 . TRBV4-3 . CASSQDLTRQTQYF
TRBJ1-1 . TRBV28 few CASSFKSLTEAFF
TRBJ1-1 TRBD1 TRBV19 . CASSTSGQPNTEAFF
TRBJ1-2 . TRBV28 . CASDTQGPALGYGYTF
TRBJ1-1 . TRBV6-5 . CASSYTRLNTEAFF
TRBJ1-1 . TRBV14 few CASSQASAPFAEAFF
TRBJ2-3 . TRBV28 once CASGAAYHPDTQYF
TRBJ1-3 TRBD1 TRBV5-1 . CASSDREGGNTIYF
TRBJ1-5 TRBD1 TRBV6-5 . CASRRAGQGNQPQHF
TRBJ2-1 . TRBV27 . CASSQGVPAYNEQFF
TRBJ2-2 . TRBV11-3 . CASSRSRNTGELFF
TRBJ1-2 TRBD1 TRBV6-2/TRBV6-3 once CASSYSRTGYGYTF
TRBJ2-1 TRBD2 TRBV6-6 . CASSPRGGNEQFF
TRBJ2-2 TRBD2 TRBV6-6 . CASSRPASGGATNTGELFF
TRBJ1-6 . TRBV2 . CASRLGGAANSPLHF
TRBJ1-4 TRBD1 TRBV20-1 . CSASTRPDGTASRTNEKLFF
TRBJ2-2 . TRBV5-8 . CASSLSGRIGELFF
TRBJ1-2 TRBD1 TRBV5-1 . CASSVGTVYGYTF
TRBJ2-4 . TRBV7-3 . CASSQPSSDGTKNIQYF
TRBJ2-2 TRBD1 TRBV28 . CASSPLRGRRELFF
TRBJ1-2 . TRBV2 once CASQRQENYGYTF
TRBJ2-2 . TRBV6-5 . CASRAGQINTGELFF
TRBJ2-3 . TRBV2 . CASRTQGGGNTQYF
TRBJ2-7 TRBD1 TRBV6-2/TRBV6-3 . CASSYSGQGNKQYF
TRBJ1-5 . TRBV5-1 few CASSLAGEQPQHF
TRBJ1-1 . TRBV5-6 . CASSSQMNTEAFF
TRBJ1-2 . TRBV19 . CASSQGKNGYTF
TRBJ2-1 . TRBV5-1 once CASSLGQGILNEQFF
TRBJ1-6 TRBD1 TRBV7-9 . CASSRDSYPLHF
TRBJ1-1 . TRBV11-2 . CASSPNPAGNTEAFF
TRBJ2-1 TRBD2 TRBV9 . CASSVADGLAGNNEQFF
TRBJ1-2 TRBD1 TRBV5-1 . CASSLSQGGYGYTF